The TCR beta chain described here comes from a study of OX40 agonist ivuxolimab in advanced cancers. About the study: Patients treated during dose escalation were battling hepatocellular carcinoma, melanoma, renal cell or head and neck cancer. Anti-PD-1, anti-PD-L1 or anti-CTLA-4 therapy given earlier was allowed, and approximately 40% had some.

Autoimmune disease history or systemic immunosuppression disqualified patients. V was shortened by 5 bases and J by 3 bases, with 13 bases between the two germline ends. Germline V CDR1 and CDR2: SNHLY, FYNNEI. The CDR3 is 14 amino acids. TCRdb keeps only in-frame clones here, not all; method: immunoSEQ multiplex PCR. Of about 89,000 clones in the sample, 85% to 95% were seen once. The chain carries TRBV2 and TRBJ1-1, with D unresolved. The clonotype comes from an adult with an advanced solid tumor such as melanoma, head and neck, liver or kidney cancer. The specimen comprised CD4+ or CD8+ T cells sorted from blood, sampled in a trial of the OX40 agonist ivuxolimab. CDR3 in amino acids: CASSFLSGDTEAFF. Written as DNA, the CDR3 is TGTGCCAGCAGTTTTTTAAGCGGGGACACTGAAGCTTTCTTT.